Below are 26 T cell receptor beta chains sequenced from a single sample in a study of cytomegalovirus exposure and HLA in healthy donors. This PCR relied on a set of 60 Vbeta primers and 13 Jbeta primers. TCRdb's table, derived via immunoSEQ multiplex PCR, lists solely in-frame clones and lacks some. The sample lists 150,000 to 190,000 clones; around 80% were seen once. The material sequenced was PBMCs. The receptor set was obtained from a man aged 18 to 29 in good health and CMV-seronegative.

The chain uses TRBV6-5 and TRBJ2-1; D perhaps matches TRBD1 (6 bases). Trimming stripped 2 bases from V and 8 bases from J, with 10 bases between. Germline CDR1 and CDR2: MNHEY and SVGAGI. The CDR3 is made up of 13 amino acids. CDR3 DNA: TGTGCCAGCAGTTACCGCGAGGGGGATGAGCAGTTCTTC. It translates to CASSYREGDEQFF.

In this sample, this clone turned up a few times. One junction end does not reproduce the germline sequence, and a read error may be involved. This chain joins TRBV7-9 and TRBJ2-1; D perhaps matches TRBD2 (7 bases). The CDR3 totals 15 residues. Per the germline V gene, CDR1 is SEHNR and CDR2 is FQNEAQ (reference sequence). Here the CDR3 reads CSSNLGGEVLGEQFF. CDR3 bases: TGTTCCAGCAACTTAGGGGGGGAGGTCCTCGGTGAGCAGTTCTTC.

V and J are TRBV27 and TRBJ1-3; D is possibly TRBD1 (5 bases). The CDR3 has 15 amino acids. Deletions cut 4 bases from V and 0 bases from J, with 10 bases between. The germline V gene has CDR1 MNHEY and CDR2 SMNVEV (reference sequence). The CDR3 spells CASSSGGISGNTIYF. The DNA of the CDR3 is TGTGCCAGCAGTTCTGGGGGGATCTCTGGAAACACCATATATTTT.

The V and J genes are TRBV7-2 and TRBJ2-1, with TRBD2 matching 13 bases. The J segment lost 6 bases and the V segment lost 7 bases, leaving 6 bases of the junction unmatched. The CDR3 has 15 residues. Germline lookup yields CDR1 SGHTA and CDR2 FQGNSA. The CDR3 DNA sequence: TGTGCCAGCATCGGACTAGCGGGAGTGCGCAATGAGCAGTTCTTC. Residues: CASIGLAGVRNEQFF.

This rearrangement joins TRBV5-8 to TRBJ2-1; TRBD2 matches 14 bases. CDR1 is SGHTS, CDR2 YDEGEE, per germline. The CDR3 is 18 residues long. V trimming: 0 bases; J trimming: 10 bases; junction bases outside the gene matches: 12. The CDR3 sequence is CASSLGLAGGPYDEEQFF. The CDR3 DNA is TGTGCCAGCAGCTTGGGACTAGCGGGAGGGCCTTACGACGAAGAGCAGTTCTTC.

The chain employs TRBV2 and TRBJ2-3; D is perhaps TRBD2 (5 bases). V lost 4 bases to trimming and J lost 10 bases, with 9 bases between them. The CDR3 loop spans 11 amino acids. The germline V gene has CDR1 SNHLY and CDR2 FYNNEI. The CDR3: CASSVGESQYF. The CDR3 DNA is TGTGCCAGCAGTGTTGGGGAGTCGCAGTATTTT.

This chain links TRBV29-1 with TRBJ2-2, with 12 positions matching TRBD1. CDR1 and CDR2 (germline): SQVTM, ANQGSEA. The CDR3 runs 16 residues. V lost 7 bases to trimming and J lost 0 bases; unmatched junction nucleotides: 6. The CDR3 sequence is CSASGTGGTNTGELFF. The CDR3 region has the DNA TGCAGCGCCTCCGGGACAGGGGGCACGAACACCGGGGAGCTGTTTTTT.

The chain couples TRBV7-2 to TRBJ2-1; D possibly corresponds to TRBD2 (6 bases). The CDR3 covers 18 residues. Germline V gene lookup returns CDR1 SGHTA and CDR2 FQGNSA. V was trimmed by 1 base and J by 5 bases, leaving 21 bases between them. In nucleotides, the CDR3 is TGTGCCAGCAGCTTAGATACCCTGGCCGGCGGACTACACAATGAGCAGTTCTTC. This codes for CASSLDTLAGGLHNEQFF. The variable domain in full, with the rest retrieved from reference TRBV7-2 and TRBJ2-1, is GAGVSQSPSNKVTEKGKDVELRCDPISGHTALYWYRQSLGQGLEFLIYFQGNSAPDKSGLPSDRFSAERTGGSVSTLTIQRTQQEDSAVYLCASSLDTLAGGLHNEQFFGPGTRLTVL.

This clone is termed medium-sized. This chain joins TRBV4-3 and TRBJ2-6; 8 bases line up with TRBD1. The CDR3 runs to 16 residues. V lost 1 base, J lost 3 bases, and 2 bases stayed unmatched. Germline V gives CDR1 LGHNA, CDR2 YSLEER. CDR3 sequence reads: CASSQATGDGANVLTF. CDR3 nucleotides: TGCGCCAGCAGCCAAGCGACAGGGGATGGGGCCAACGTCCTGACTTTC.

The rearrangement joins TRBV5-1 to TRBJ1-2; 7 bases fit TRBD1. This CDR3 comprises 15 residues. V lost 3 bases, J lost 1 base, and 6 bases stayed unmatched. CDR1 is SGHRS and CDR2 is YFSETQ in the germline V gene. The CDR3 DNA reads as TGCGCCAGCAGCTCATACGGACAGGATAACTATGGCTACACCTTC. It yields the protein CASSSYGQDNYGYTF.

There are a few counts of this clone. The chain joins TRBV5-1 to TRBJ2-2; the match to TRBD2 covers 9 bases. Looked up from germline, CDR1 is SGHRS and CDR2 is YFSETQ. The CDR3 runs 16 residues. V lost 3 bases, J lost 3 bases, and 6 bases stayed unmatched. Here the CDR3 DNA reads TGCGCCAGCAGCTCCATAGCGGGAGAGGACACCGGGGAGCTGTTTTTT. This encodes CASSSIAGEDTGELFF.

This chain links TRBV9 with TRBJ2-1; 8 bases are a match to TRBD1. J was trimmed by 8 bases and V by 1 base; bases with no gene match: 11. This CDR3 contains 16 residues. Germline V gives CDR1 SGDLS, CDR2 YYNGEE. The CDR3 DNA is TGTGCCAGCAGCGTAATAACAGGGACAGGATTCGATGAGCAGTTCTTC. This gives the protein CASSVITGTGFDEQFF.

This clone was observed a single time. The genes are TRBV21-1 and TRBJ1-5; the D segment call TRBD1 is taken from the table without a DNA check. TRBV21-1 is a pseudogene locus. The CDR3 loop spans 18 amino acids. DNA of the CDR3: TGTGCCAGCAGCAAATTGTTCGCAGGGGGAGAAATAGGTCAGCCCCAGCATTTT. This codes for CASSKLFAGGEIGQPQHF.

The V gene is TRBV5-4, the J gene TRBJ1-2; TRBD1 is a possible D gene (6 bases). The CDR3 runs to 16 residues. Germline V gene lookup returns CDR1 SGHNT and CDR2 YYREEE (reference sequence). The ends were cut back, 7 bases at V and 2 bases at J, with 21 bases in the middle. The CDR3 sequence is CASYRAGASPNYGYTF. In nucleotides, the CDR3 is TGTGCCAGCTATCGAGCGGGGGCGAGTCCCAACTATGGCTACACCTTC. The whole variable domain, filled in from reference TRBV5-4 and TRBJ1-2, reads ETGVTQSPTHLIKTRGQQVTLRCSSQSGHNTVSWYQQALGQGPQFIFQYYREEENGRGNFPPRFSGLQFPNYSSELNVNALELDDSALYLCASYRAGASPNYGYTFGSGTRLTVV.

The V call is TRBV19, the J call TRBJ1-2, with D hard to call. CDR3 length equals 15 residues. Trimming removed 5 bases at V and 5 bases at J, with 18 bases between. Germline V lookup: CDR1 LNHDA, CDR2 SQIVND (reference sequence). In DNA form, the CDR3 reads TGTGCCAGTAGTCGGCAGCGCAGTGCGCAGTATGGCTACACCTTC. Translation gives CASSRQRSAQYGYTF.

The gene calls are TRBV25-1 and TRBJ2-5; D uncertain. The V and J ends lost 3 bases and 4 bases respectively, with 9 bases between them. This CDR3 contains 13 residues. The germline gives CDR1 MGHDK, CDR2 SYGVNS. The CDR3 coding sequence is TGTGCCAGCAGTGATGCAGGTGGAGAGACCCAGTACTTC. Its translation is CASSDAGGETQYF.

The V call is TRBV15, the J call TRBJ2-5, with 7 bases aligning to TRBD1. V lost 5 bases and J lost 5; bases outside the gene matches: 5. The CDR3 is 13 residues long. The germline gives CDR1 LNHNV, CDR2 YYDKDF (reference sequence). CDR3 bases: TGTGCCACCAGCGGACAGGCCGGGGAGACCCAGTACTTC. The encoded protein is CATSGQAGETQYF.

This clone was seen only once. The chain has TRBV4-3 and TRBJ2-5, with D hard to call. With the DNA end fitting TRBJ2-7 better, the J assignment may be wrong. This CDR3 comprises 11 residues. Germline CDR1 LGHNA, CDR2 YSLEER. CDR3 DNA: TGCGCCAGCAGCTCTCACTACGAGCAGTACTTC. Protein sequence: CASSSHYEQYF.

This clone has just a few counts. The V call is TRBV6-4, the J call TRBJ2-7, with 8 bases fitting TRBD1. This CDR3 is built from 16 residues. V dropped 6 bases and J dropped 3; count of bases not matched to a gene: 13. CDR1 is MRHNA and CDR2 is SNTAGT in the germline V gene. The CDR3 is CASSPRQGAGRYEQYF. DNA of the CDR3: TGTGCCAGCAGCCCCCGGCAGGGGGCCGGGCGCTACGAGCAGTACTTC.

CDR3 nucleotide sequence: TGTGCCAGCAGCGTAGACCCAGGGGCGAACACTGAAGCTTTCTTT. It codes for CASSVDPGANTEAFF. This chain connects TRBV9 to TRBJ1-1; D is possibly TRBD1 (6 bases). CDR1 is SGDLS and CDR2 is YYNGEE in the germline V gene. Trimming took off 0 bases at V and 1 base at J, with 10 bases between the two ends. CDR3 length equals 15 residues.

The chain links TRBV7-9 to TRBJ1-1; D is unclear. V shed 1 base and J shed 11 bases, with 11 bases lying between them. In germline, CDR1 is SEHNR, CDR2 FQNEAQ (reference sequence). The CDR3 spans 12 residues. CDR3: CASSLDGQRAFF. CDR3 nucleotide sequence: TGTGCCAGCAGCTTAGACGGGCAGCGGGCTTTCTTT.

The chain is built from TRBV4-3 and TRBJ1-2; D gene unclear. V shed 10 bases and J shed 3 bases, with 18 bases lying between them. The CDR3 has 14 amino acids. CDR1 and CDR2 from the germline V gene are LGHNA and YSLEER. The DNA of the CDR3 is TGCGCCACTACGAGGGATCTGGTGCACTATGGCTACACCTTC. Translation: CATTRDLVHYGYTF.

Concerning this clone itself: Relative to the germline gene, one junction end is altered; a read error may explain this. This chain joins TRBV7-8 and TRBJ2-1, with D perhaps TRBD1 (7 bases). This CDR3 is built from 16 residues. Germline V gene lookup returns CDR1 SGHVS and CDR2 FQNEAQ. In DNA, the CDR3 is TGTGCCAGCAGCTCGGCGGGACAGTCCTCCAACAATGAGCAGTTCTTC. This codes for CASSSAGQSSNNEQFF.

This CDR3 is CASREDRSSPQHF. The DNA for the CDR3 is TGTGCCAGCAGGGAGGACAGATCGAGCCCCCAGCATTTT. The chain uses TRBV2 and TRBJ1-5; the D gene is possibly TRBD1 (6 bases). CDR3 length equals 13 residues. V was trimmed by 6 bases and J by 10 bases, leaving 16 bases between them. The germline CDR1 and CDR2 sequences are SNHLY and FYNNEI.

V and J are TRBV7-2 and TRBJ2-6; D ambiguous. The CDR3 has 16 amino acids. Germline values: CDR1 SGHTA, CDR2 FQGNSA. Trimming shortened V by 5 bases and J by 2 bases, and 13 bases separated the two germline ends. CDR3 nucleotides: TGTGCCAGCAGCCCCTTCGGTGACACTGGGGCCAACGTCCTGACTTTC. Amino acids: CASSPFGDTGANVLTF.

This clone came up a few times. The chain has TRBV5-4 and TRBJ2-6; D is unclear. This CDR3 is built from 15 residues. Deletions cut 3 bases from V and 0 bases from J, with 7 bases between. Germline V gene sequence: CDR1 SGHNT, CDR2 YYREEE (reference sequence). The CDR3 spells CASSSYSSGANVLTF. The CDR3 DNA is TGTGCCAGCAGCTCCTACAGCTCTGGGGCCAACGTCCTGACTTTC.